This T cell receptor beta chain emerged from a study of blood T cells in healthy people across ages. With a J-beta primer mix and a sample-barcoded 5' primer, a second PCR ran about 7 to 12 cycles. The authors tagged each cDNA molecule using a template-switch adaptor with 12 random nucleotides. MiXCR, applied by TCRdb to the 5' RACE reads, yields one record per CDR3 protein. The table records 700,000 to 800,000 distinct CDR3 sequences, around 46% of them present only once. Looked up from germline, CDR1 is DFQATT and CDR2 is SNEGSKA (reference sequence). The CDR3 contains 12 residues. Study-level results: Versus aged donors, long-lived donors had higher diversity and more naive CD4+ cells.

Turning to this clonotype: The antigen is undetermined.

The sequenced sample consisted of blood. The rearrangement joins TRBV20-1 to TRBJ1-4; D gene ambiguous. This TCR derives from a woman in her fifties or sixties in good health. The CDR3 loop is CSTTRSGEKLFF. The CDR3 DNA is TGCAGCACGACCCGGTCGGGTGAAAAACTGTTTTTT.